One sample yielded the 9 T cell receptor beta chains listed below, sequenced in a study of cytomegalovirus exposure and HLA in healthy donors. The PCR had 60 Vbeta and 13 Jbeta primers. The data were produced by immunoSEQ multiplex PCR, yet TCRdb's version contains in-frame clones alone and is incomplete. The top ten hold approximately 1.4% of the sample, which has approximately 160,000 clones, approximately 81% seen once. Sequenced material: PBMCs. All receptors derive from a man between 18 and 35 years old in good health and CMV-seronegative.

V usage is TRBV2 and J usage is TRBJ1-3; a weak D match, TRBD1 (5 bases). The CDR3 loop spans 17 amino acids. V was shortened by 0 bases and J by 3 bases, with 15 bases between the two germline ends. The germline CDR1 and CDR2 sequences are SNHLY and FYNNEI. The DNA for the CDR3 is TGTGCCAGCAGTGAAGCTGGGGGAGGCAGGTTTGGAAACACCATATATTTT. Protein sequence: CASSEAGGGRFGNTIYF.

This rearrangement joins TRBV5-1 to TRBJ2-7, with 7 bases identical to TRBD1. CDR3 length: 14 residues. With 0 bases clipped from V and 2 bases from J, the junction kept 2 bases outside the gene matches. Germline assignment: CDR1 SGHRS and CDR2 YFSETQ. The CDR3 loop is CASSLGTGAYEQYF. In DNA, the CDR3 is TGCGCCAGCAGCTTGGGTACAGGGGCCTACGAGCAGTACTTC.

This clone has a single count. This chain connects TRBV6-4 to TRBJ1-2, with no clear D. V lost 6 bases and J lost 8, with 19 bases in between. The CDR3 covers 14 residues. Germline V CDR1 and CDR2: MRHNA, SNTAGT. The CDR3 sequence is CASRTTASAGGYTF. The CDR3 DNA sequence: TGTGCCAGCAGAACCACAGCCTCCGCTGGCGGCTACACCTTC.

The chain couples TRBV28 to TRBJ2-2; 9 bases agree with TRBD1. Germline lookup yields CDR1 MDHEN and CDR2 SYDVKM. V lost 3 bases and J lost 0; bases outside the gene matches: 11. CDR3 size: 19 residues. In DNA, the CDR3 is TGTGCCAGCAGTTTGACTCTCCCGGGACAGGGACCGAACACCGGGGAGCTGTTTTTT. Translation: CASSLTLPGQGPNTGELFF.

This clone came up once. The chain joins TRBV4-3 to TRBJ1-1; 9 nucleotides line up with TRBD1. The CDR3 consists of 15 residues. Per germline, CDR1 LGHNA and CDR2 YSLEER. J lost 4 bases, V lost 1 base, and 4 bases had no gene match. The CDR3 spells CASSQGTGVSTEAFF. The CDR3, as DNA: TGCGCCAGCAGCCAAGGGACAGGGGTATCCACTGAAGCTTTCTTT.

The V call is TRBV29-1, the J call TRBJ1-2, with TRBD1 as a possible D gene (5 bases). The CDR3 covers 10 residues. The germline gives CDR1 SQVTM, CDR2 ANQGSEA. V was clipped by 6 bases and J by 8 bases, with 10 bases between them. The chain's CDR3 is CSVGDSGYTF. The CDR3 DNA reads as TGCAGCGTGGGGGACTCGGGCTACACCTTC.

This rearrangement joins TRBV15 to TRBJ2-5; 9 bases fit TRBD1. The germline gives CDR1 LNHNV, CDR2 YYDKDF (reference sequence). This CDR3 spans 14 amino acids. Trimming took 5 bases from V and 5 from J; bases not matched to a gene: 6. The CDR3: CATSRGQGMETQYF. CDR3 bases: TGTGCCACCAGCCGGGGACAGGGTATGGAGACCCAGTACTTC.

V and J are TRBV28 and TRBJ2-1; D gene uncertain. V was cut by 5 bases and J by 7 bases, with 12 bases left in between. Germline loops: CDR1 MDHEN, CDR2 SYDVKM. The CDR3 contains 13 residues. The CDR3 DNA follows: TGTGCCAGCAGTGGCCACAGCAAGAATGAGCAGTTCTTC. Its protein product is CASSGHSKNEQFF.

The rearrangement uses TRBV4-3 and TRBJ2-3; 10 nucleotides match TRBD2. V lost 2 bases, J lost 6 bases, and 8 bases stayed unmatched. The germline gives CDR1 LGHNA, CDR2 YSLEER. CDR3 length: 16 residues. For the CDR3, the DNA is TGCGCCAGCAGCCAACGGACTAGCGGCCTGGGGGATACGCAGTATTTT. It yields the protein CASSQRTSGLGDTQYF.